This entry concerns a single TCR beta chain. Its antigen is currently unknown. The data are from a study of T cell responses to AZD1222 COVID-19 vaccine. The study's findings and limits: With two AZD1222 doses given, Spike-specific TCR breadth and depth both rose. Sampled repertoires all dated from after the peak T cell response. The sample set comprised mostly white British donors with more females, and clonal diversity was possibly underestimated.

J lost 0 bases, V lost 0 bases, and 1 base had no gene match. This CDR3 comprises 15 residues. Germline values: CDR1 SGDLS, CDR2 YYNGEE. Assay: immunoSEQ multiplex PCR; the TCRdb copy retains only in-frame clones and omits some. The data show about 180,000 clones, 88% seen once. The source of this sequence is an adult in good health. Sequenced material: peripheral blood, taken on day 0 of AZD1222 vaccination. The V gene is TRBV9, the J gene TRBJ2-3, with 7 bases identical to TRBD2. CDR3 nucleotides: TGTGCCAGCAGCGTAGACGGGAGGAGCACAGATACGCAGTATTTT. This codes for CASSVDGRSTDTQYF.